One sample yielded the 4 T cell receptor beta chains listed below, sequenced in a study of T cell responses to AZD1222 COVID-19 vaccine. Data came from immunoSEQ multiplex PCR; TCRdb stores just in-frame clones and leaves some out. This table holds about 87,000 clones, roughly 90% found once. The sample consisted of peripheral blood, taken on day 0 of AZD1222 vaccination. These TCRs come from an adult in good health.

The CDR3 DNA reads TGTGCCAGCAGCTTGGCCAGGGGCCGCACCGGGGAGCTGTTTTTT. It encodes CASSLARGRTGELFF. This chain links TRBV5-4 with TRBJ2-2; D may be TRBD1 (6 bases). V lost 0 bases and J 4 bases, leaving 10 bases between the germline ends. This CDR3 has 15 residues. CDR1 SGHNT and CDR2 YYREEE come from the germline V gene (reference sequence).

The J gene is TRBJ2-1, the V gene TRBV5-1; D unresolved. Per germline, CDR1 SGHRS and CDR2 YFSETQ. V lost 2 bases and J lost 12, with 12 bases in between. The CDR3 totals 12 residues. CDR3 nucleotides: TGCGCCAGCAGCTTAGGGCAGACAATGCAGTTCTTC. The encoded protein is CASSLGQTMQFF.

The gene calls are TRBV19 and TRBJ2-7; 7 nucleotides agree with TRBD1. This CDR3 comprises 15 residues. Germline V gene lookup returns CDR1 LNHDA and CDR2 SQIVND (reference sequence). J was trimmed by 3 bases and V by 6 bases; bases with no gene match: 11. CDR3 loop: CASSLRQGNLYEQYF. The CDR3 DNA follows: TGTGCCAGTAGCCTCAGACAGGGCAACCTCTACGAGCAGTACTTC.

The chain carries TRBV9 and TRBJ2-2, with 10 nucleotides matching TRBD1. V shed 4 bases, J shed 5 bases, and the junction held 8 bases outside the gene matches. The V gene's germline CDR1 is SGDLS and CDR2 YYNGEE. This CDR3 is built from 16 residues. This CDR3 reads CASSPYWDRGTGELFF. CDR3 nucleotide sequence: TGTGCCAGCAGCCCTTACTGGGACAGGGGTACCGGGGAGCTGTTTTTT.